Below are 30 T cell receptor beta chains sequenced from a single sample in a study of T cell responses to AZD1222 COVID-19 vaccine. Sequenced by immunoSEQ multiplex PCR; TCRdb stores in-frame clones only, minus some. The table has 90,000 to 150,000 clones, 87% seen once. This specimen consisted of peripheral blood, obtained on day 0 of AZD1222 vaccination. These receptors came from an adult in good health.

The rearrangement uses TRBV7-9 and TRBJ2-7, with D tentatively TRBD1 (5 bases). The CDR3 spans 14 residues. The germline V and J ends were trimmed by 5 bases and 4 bases, with 15 bases remaining between them. CDR1 is SEHNR, CDR2 FQNEAQ, per germline (reference sequence). As DNA, the CDR3 is TGTGCCAGCAGCCCTGACCGACAGAGGTACGAGCAGTACTTC. This encodes CASSPDRQRYEQYF. The variable domain in full, with the rest retrieved from reference TRBV7-9 and TRBJ2-7, is DTGVSQNPRHKITKRGQNVTFRCDPISEHNRLYWYRQTLGQGPEFLTYFQNEAQLEKSRLLSDRFSAERPKGSFSTLEIQRTEQGDSAMYLCASSPDRQRYEQYFGPGTRLTVT.

V usage is TRBV4-2 and J usage is TRBJ1-3, with D possibly matching TRBD1 (5 bases). The V end lost 0 bases, the J end lost 3 bases, and 12 bases lay between the germline ends. Germline assignment: CDR1 LGHNA and CDR2 YNFKEQ. This CDR3 region has 16 residues. The CDR3 loop reads CASSQDQGVGGNTIYF. The CDR3 DNA is TGTGCCAGCAGCCAAGATCAGGGAGTGGGTGGAAACACCATATATTTT.

V is TRBV7-8 and J is TRBJ1-2, with D unclear. Germline V CDR1 and CDR2: SGHVS, FQNEAQ. V gave up 5 bases and J gave up 7 bases, with 17 bases separating them. The CDR3 length is 14 residues. This CDR3 is CASSPGWGIRGYTF. CDR3 in DNA: TGTGCCAGCAGCCCCGGTTGGGGAATTCGTGGCTACACCTTC.

In its sample, this clone was seen once. The gene calls are TRBV3-1 (or the pseudogene TRBV3-2) and TRBJ2-3; tentatively, D is TRBD2 (6 bases). This CDR3 region has 12 residues. CDR1 and CDR2 from the germline V gene are LGHDT and YNNKEL (reference sequence). Trimming removed 2 bases from V and 10 bases from J, with 10 bases in between. CDR3 sequence reads: CASSQLGGAQYF. In DNA, the CDR3 is TGTGCCAGCAGCCAATTGGGAGGTGCGCAGTATTTT.

The genes are TRBV6-2 or TRBV6-3 and TRBJ1-1; possibly TRBD1 for D (5 bases). CDR3 length: 12 amino acids. Germline CDR1 is MNHEY and CDR2 is SVGEGT. Trimming cost V 2 bases and J 11 bases, with 12 bases left between them. CDR3 nucleotide sequence: TGTGCCAGCAGTTACAAAGACAGTTTGGCTTTCTTT. Amino acid sequence: CASSYKDSLAFF.

J is TRBJ1-1 and V is TRBV7-9; tentative D call: TRBD1 (6 bases). Germline CDR1 and CDR2: SEHNR and FQNEAQ (reference sequence). There are 14 residues in the CDR3. V dropped 4 bases and J dropped 6 bases, with 15 bases sitting between them. For the CDR3, the DNA is TGTGCCAGCAGCTGGAAACAGAGACAGGCTGAAGCTTTCTTT. Residues: CASSWKQRQAEAFF.

The count of this clone is one. The rearrangement links TRBV6-5 to TRBJ1-5; perhaps TRBD1 as D (5 bases). CDR1 MNHEY and CDR2 SVGAGI come from the germline V gene. The CDR3 sequence is 14 residues long. V was pared by 6 bases and J by 1 base, with 10 bases between. CDR3 bases: TGTGCCAGCAGCCAAGGGGTGAGCAATCAGCCCCAGCATTTT. It codes for CASSQGVSNQPQHF.

The V and J genes are TRBV6-5 and TRBJ1-1; D not certain. This CDR3 is 14 amino acids long. Germline CDR1 reads MNHEY; CDR2 reads SVGAGI. Trimming shortened V by 8 bases and J by 10 bases, and 23 bases separated the two germline ends. Here the CDR3 DNA reads TGTGCCAGCCGCCGAGCTGGAGGGAACCCCAGAGCTTTCTTT. Amino acids: CASRRAGGNPRAFF.

This clone was seen more than once but under ten times. The gene calls are TRBV21-1 and TRBJ1-2; TRBD1, the D gene given by the table, was not confirmed from the DNA. TRBV21-1 is marked as a pseudogene. The CDR3 runs 16 residues. The CDR3 is CASSPPRQGAVYGYTF. CDR3 in DNA: TGTGCCAGCAGTCCTCCTAGGCAGGGGGCAGTCTATGGCTACACCTTC.

The chain has TRBV4-1 and TRBJ1-2, with D maybe TRBD1 (6 bases). The germline gives CDR1 MGHRA, CDR2 YSYEKL. The CDR3 has 14 residues. V gave up 2 bases and J gave up 8 bases, with 15 bases separating them. In DNA form, the CDR3 reads TGCGCCAGCAGCCAAACCGACCCCGGGGGCGGCTACACCTTC. It is translated as CASSQTDPGGGYTF.

The rearrangement uses TRBV2 and TRBJ2-3, with 9 positions matching TRBD1. Germline V gene sequence: CDR1 SNHLY, CDR2 FYNNEI. Germline trimming cut 6 bases from V and 0 bases from J; bases unmatched to any gene: 7. This CDR3 is built from 16 residues. CDR3 sequence reads: CASRGDRAASTDTQYF. The DNA of the CDR3 is TGTGCCAGCAGGGGGGACAGGGCTGCTAGCACAGATACGCAGTATTTT.

The chain combines TRBV30 with TRBJ2-1, with 8 bases that match TRBD1. This CDR3 has 12 residues. The trim removed 3 bases at V and 6 bases at J, leaving 1 base unmatched. Germline CDR1 reads GTSNPN; CDR2 reads SVGIG (reference sequence). CDR3 DNA sequence: TGTGCCTGGAGCAGGGGGCCCAATGAGCAGTTCTTC. It is translated as CAWSRGPNEQFF.

The chain couples TRBV30 to TRBJ1-1; no clear D gene. This CDR3 has 16 residues. Germline loops: CDR1 GTSNPN, CDR2 SVGIG (reference sequence). V dropped 1 base and J dropped 0 bases, with 15 bases sitting between them. The CDR3 coding sequence is TGTGCCTGGAGTGGCCGTTGGACTGGAATGAACACTGAAGCTTTCTTT. This encodes CAWSGRWTGMNTEAFF.

The table lists this clone with a few counts. The rearrangement links TRBV11-2 to TRBJ2-2, with D possibly TRBD1 on 6 matching bases. The CDR3 covers 17 residues. Between the trimmed V and J ends, which lost 3 bases and 7 bases, there was a span of 21 bases. Germline loops: CDR1 SGHAT, CDR2 FQNNGV. The chain's CDR3 is CASSLTRGRGKGGELFF. The CDR3 DNA is TGTGCCAGCAGCTTGACCCGGGGCAGGGGAAAGGGCGGGGAGCTGTTTTTT.

This sequence joins TRBV15 and TRBJ1-6; D gene unclear. The V and J ends lost 7 bases and 0 bases respectively, with 16 bases between them. Germline V gives CDR1 LNHNV, CDR2 YYDKDF (reference sequence). This CDR3 spans 17 amino acids. CDR3 in amino acids: CATNQGGPSSYNSPLHF. The CDR3 DNA sequence: TGTGCCACCAACCAAGGCGGACCAAGCTCCTATAATTCACCCCTCCACTTT. Full variable domain (outside the CDR3, taken from reference TRBV15 and TRBJ1-6): DAMVIQNPRYQVTQFGKPVTLSCSQTLNHNVMYWYQQKSSQAPKLLFHYYDKDFNNEADTPDNFQSRRPNTSFCFLDIRSPGLGDTAMYLCATNQGGPSSYNSPLHFGNGTRLTVT.

The CDR3 spells CASRGYGYTF. Here the CDR3 DNA reads TGTGCCAGCCGTGGCTATGGCTACACCTTC. The chain couples TRBV12-3 or TRBV12-4 to TRBJ1-2; D is ambiguous. The CDR3 length is 10 residues. Trimming stripped 8 bases from V and 4 bases from J, with 5 bases between.

This rearrangement joins TRBV4-2 to TRBJ2-5, with TRBD2 identical over 8 bases. The CDR3 is made up of 14 amino acids. CDR1 LGHNA and CDR2 YNFKEQ come from the germline V gene. V lost 1 base, J lost 9 bases, and 7 bases stayed unmatched. CDR3 amino acids: CASSQARLAGAQYF. The CDR3 bases are TGTGCCAGCAGCCAAGCGCGTCTAGCGGGTGCCCAGTACTTC.

The chain employs TRBV4-1 and TRBJ2-5; a possible D gene is TRBD2 (6 bases). V lost 1 base and J 4 bases, leaving 19 bases between the germline ends. The length of the CDR3 is 17 residues. CDR1 and CDR2 from the germline V gene are MGHRA and YSYEKL. The DNA of the CDR3 is TGCGCCAGCAGCCAAGTTAATGTTAGAACGGAGGGAGAGACCCAGTACTTC. This sequence encodes CASSQVNVRTEGETQYF.

The chain joins TRBV2 to TRBJ2-3; D unclear. Trimming cost V 6 bases and J 7 bases, with 8 bases left between them. The CDR3 has 11 amino acids. Germline V lookup: CDR1 SNHLY, CDR2 FYNNEI. The CDR3 DNA sequence: TGTGCCAGCAGAGTCTGGTATACGCAGTATTTT. The encoded protein is CASRVWYTQYF.

The rearrangement uses TRBV6-5 and TRBJ1-5, with D maybe TRBD1 (6 bases). The CDR3 totals 15 residues. Looked up from germline, CDR1 is MNHEY and CDR2 is SVGAGI. Trimming left V 5 bases short and J 1 base short, with 12 bases between. The CDR3, as DNA: TGTGCCAGCAGTCTCAGGGGTGGGAGCAATCAGCCCCAGCATTTT. It encodes CASSLRGGSNQPQHF.

This chain connects TRBV5-1 to TRBJ2-7; the D gene could be TRBD1 or TRBD2 (7 bases each). Germline CDR1 SGHRS, CDR2 YFSETQ. There are 14 residues in the CDR3. Trimming stripped 4 bases from V and 2 bases from J, with 13 bases between. The CDR3 loop reads CASSQGGSPYEQYF. In DNA form, the CDR3 reads TGCGCCAGCAGCCAGGGGGGGAGCCCCTACGAGCAGTACTTC.

Concerning this clone itself: One junction end does not reproduce the germline sequence, and a read error may be involved. The V call is TRBV6-5, the J call TRBJ1-5; TRBD1 agrees at 9 bases. This CDR3 is built from 13 residues. The V gene's germline CDR1 is MNHEY and CDR2 SVGAGI. In DNA, the CDR3 is TGTGCCAGCAGGGGACAGGGCAACCAGCCCCAGCATTTT. Translated: CASRGQGNQPQHF.

The chain uses TRBV7-2 and TRBJ2-5; weak D call: TRBD2 (7 bases). Germline lookup yields CDR1 SGHTA and CDR2 FQGNSA. CDR3 size: 14 residues. V lost 4 bases and J 1 base, leaving 10 bases between the germline ends. The CDR3 sequence is CASSWGGFQETQYF. CDR3 nucleotides: TGTGCCAGCAGCTGGGGGGGCTTCCAAGAGACCCAGTACTTC. The full variable domain, in which reference TRBV7-2 and TRBJ2-5 provide the parts outside the CDR3, is GAGVSQSPSNKVTEKGKDVELRCDPISGHTALYWYRQSLGQGLEFLIYFQGNSAPDKSGLPSDRFSAERTGGSVSTLTIQRTQQEDSAVYLCASSWGGFQETQYFGPGTRLLVL.

The chain has TRBV7-9 and TRBJ1-4; unclear D gene. The CDR3 sequence is 14 residues long. Trimming stripped 1 base from V and 10 bases from J, with 13 bases between. Looked up from germline, CDR1 is SEHNR and CDR2 is FQNEAQ (reference sequence). Here the CDR3 DNA reads TGTGCCAGCAGCTTAGTGATCGCAGGAAGAAAACTGTTTTTT. Amino acid sequence: CASSLVIAGRKLFF.

The count of this clone is one. V usage is TRBV27 and J usage is TRBJ1-4; no firm D call. Trimming took off 7 bases at V and 3 bases at J, with 24 bases between the two ends. From germline, CDR1 is MNHEY and CDR2 SMNVEV (reference sequence). The CDR3 has 18 amino acids. Here the CDR3 DNA reads TGTGCCAGCAATTACGCCAGACCCGGTAGGGCTGCTAATGAAAAACTGTTTTTT. Translating it yields CASNYARPGRAANEKLFF.

The chain employs TRBV24-1 and TRBJ2-3, with 7 bases lining up with TRBD2. This CDR3 comprises 15 residues. Losses at the gene ends were 3 bases for V and 4 bases for J; bases not matched to a gene: 6. Germline V gene sequence: CDR1 KGHDR, CDR2 SFDVKD. CDR3 residues: CATSDPTSAADTQYF. CDR3 nucleotide sequence: TGTGCCACCAGTGATCCAACTAGCGCGGCAGATACGCAGTATTTT.

The V and J genes are TRBV5-4 and TRBJ2-1; unclear D gene. The CDR3 is made up of 12 amino acids. With 4 bases removed from V and 7 bases from J, the gap between germline ends came to 9 bases. Germline-derived CDR1 and CDR2 are SGHNT and YYREEE (reference sequence). CDR3: CASSRVENEQFF. The CDR3 DNA follows: TGTGCCAGCAGCCGAGTGGAGAATGAGCAGTTCTTC.

V is TRBV5-6 and J is TRBJ2-2; possible D gene TRBD2, 5 bases. V was trimmed by 3 bases and J by 2 bases, leaving 11 bases between them. CDR1 and CDR2 (germline): SGHDT, YYEEEE. The CDR3 covers 15 residues. The CDR3, as DNA: TGTGCCAGCAGCTCACCGGGGTCAAACACCGGGGAGCTGTTTTTT. It translates to CASSSPGSNTGELFF.

The chain joins TRBV5-1 to TRBJ1-2, with TRBD1 matching 12 bases. The J segment lost 6 bases and the V segment lost 0 bases, leaving 3 bases of the junction unmatched. The CDR3 runs to 15 residues. Germline V lookup: CDR1 SGHRS, CDR2 YFSETQ. The CDR3 loop is CASSLAGTGGNGYTF. The CDR3 DNA follows: TGCGCCAGCAGCTTGGCTGGGACAGGGGGCAATGGCTACACCTTC.

The V and J genes are TRBV12-5 and TRBJ2-3; the match to TRBD1 covers 8 bases. The ends lost 6 bases at V and 0 bases at J; junction bases unmatched: 8. The CDR3 totals 16 residues. The germline V gene encodes CDR1 LGHNT and CDR2 FRNRAP. The CDR3 loop is CASGPPRGLSTDTQYF. In DNA, the CDR3 is TGTGCTAGTGGACCGCCCAGGGGGCTTAGCACAGATACGCAGTATTTT.